A selection of T cell receptor beta chains follows, all from one sample in a study of T cell repertoires in cytomegalovirus infection. These TCRs' antigens remain unknown. From the reads, TCRdb called clonotypes with MiXCR, one entry per CDR3 protein. Counted here are a few hundred thousand distinct CDR3 sequences, around a third occurring once; the ten biggest clones make up around an eighth. Sequences were derived from cultured PBMCs, sampled from culture after CMV antigen stimulation. The receptors stem from a human donor in good health (CMV status not recorded). Some clones in this sample may be carry-over from other donors' samples. CDR3s include the opening cysteine and the closing phenylalanine or tryptophan. Each record gives: D gene, clone size, V gene, J gene, CDR3 length, CDR3 protein, CDR3 DNA. A D gene is named only where the DNA matches it firmly. Size is stated for part of the rows, as once, few or many counts, or as a class when the clone is expanded.

d_call: TRBD2; clone_size: few; v_call: TRBV4-1; j_call: TRBJ2-1; cdr3_length: 17; cdr3_aa: CASSQDLLSGTYNEQFF; cdr3_nt: TGCGCCAGCAGCCAAGACCTCCTTAGCGGGACCTACAATGAGCAGTTCTTC
d_call: TRBD1; clone_size: few; v_call: TRBV6-1; j_call: TRBJ1-6; cdr3_length: 14; cdr3_aa: CASRIGQGNSPLHF; cdr3_nt: TGTGCCAGCAGGATCGGACAGGGCAATTCACCCCTCCACTTT
d_call: TRBD2; clone_size: NA; v_call: TRBV30; j_call: TRBJ2-1; cdr3_length: 17; cdr3_aa: CAWSVSGSGRRRNEQFF; cdr3_nt: TGTGCCTGGAGTGTTTCGGGTAGCGGGAGGAGAAGGAATGAGCAGTTCTTC
d_call: TRBD1; clone_size: NA; v_call: TRBV6-2/TRBV6-3; j_call: TRBJ2-2; cdr3_length: 15; cdr3_aa: CASSGQGANTGELFF; cdr3_nt: TGTGCCAGCAGTGGACAGGGGGCGAACACCGGGGAGCTGTTTTTT
d_call: TRBD1; clone_size: NA; v_call: TRBV6-1; j_call: TRBJ1-5; cdr3_length: 16; cdr3_aa: CASSDWTGAFNQPQHF; cdr3_nt: TGTGCCAGCAGTGACTGGACAGGGGCTTTCAATCAGCCCCAGCATTTT
d_call: TRBD2; clone_size: few; v_call: TRBV6-2/TRBV6-3; j_call: TRBJ2-2; cdr3_length: 17; cdr3_aa: CAGRPGTSKRNTGELFF; cdr3_nt: TGTGCCGGACGTCCCGGGACTAGCAAACGGAACACCGGGGAGCTGTTTTTT
d_call: NA; clone_size: once; v_call: TRBV27; j_call: TRBJ2-2; cdr3_length: 14; cdr3_aa: CASSLMEATGELFF; cdr3_nt: TGTGCCAGCAGTTTAATGGAGGCCACCGGGGAGCTGTTTTTT
d_call: TRBD2; clone_size: many; v_call: TRBV11-2; j_call: TRBJ2-1; cdr3_length: 14; cdr3_aa: CASSPSREGNEQFF; cdr3_nt: TGTGCCAGCAGCCCCTCCCGGGAGGGCAATGAGCAGTTCTTC
d_call: TRBD2; clone_size: many; v_call: TRBV7-2; j_call: TRBJ2-5; cdr3_length: 16; cdr3_aa: CASSSTGTSGRETQYF; cdr3_nt: TGTGCCAGCAGCTCTACCGGGACTAGCGGGAGGGAGACCCAGTACTTC
d_call: NA; clone_size: once; v_call: TRBV2; j_call: TRBJ1-4; cdr3_length: 14; cdr3_aa: CASSGTREDEKLFF; cdr3_nt: TGTGCCAGCAGTGGAACCAGGGAGGATGAAAAACTGTTTTTT
d_call: TRBD2; clone_size: NA; v_call: TRBV6-5; j_call: TRBJ2-3; cdr3_length: 17; cdr3_aa: CASSSLGRGRITDTQYF; cdr3_nt: TGTGCCAGCAGTTCACTCGGGCGCGGGAGGATCACAGATACGCAGTATTTT
d_call: NA; clone_size: once; v_call: TRBV28; j_call: TRBJ1-1; cdr3_length: 12; cdr3_aa: CASSTPTVEAFF; cdr3_nt: TGTGCCAGCAGTACCCCGACAGTTGAAGCTTTCTTT
d_call: NA; clone_size: NA; v_call: TRBV5-6; j_call: TRBJ1-2; cdr3_length: 16; cdr3_aa: CASSPDPQGAVYGYTF; cdr3_nt: TGTGCCAGCAGCCCCGACCCTCAGGGAGCGGTCTATGGCTACACCTTC
d_call: NA; clone_size: NA; v_call: TRBV11-2; j_call: TRBJ2-1; cdr3_length: 17; cdr3_aa: CASSSLTQGVLYNEQFF; cdr3_nt: TGTGCCAGCAGCTCCCTAACCCAGGGAGTCCTCTACAATGAGCAGTTCTTC
d_call: NA; clone_size: NA; v_call: TRBV7-6; j_call: TRBJ1-1; cdr3_length: 14; cdr3_aa: CASSLVGRNTEAFF; cdr3_nt: TGTGCCAGCAGCTTAGTCGGCAGGAACACTGAAGCTTTCTTT